This entry features one T cell receptor (beta chain) sequence. This sample was taken from a study of blood T cell repertoires in COVID-19. At the level of the study: There were acute and convalescent COVID-19 samples, and they came from the United States, Italy and Spain. T cells, B-cell-depleted T cells, or PBMCs provided the cDNA or gDNA that served as material.

In the authors' workflow: Amplification of reference gene primers provided the estimated nucleated cell counts. The method was immunoSEQ multiplex PCR; TCRdb's version includes in-frame clones alone and lacks a portion of them. The V and J calls and the clone size are those of that table, but D and trimming were determined from the DNA. The sample has 200,000 to 250,000 clones, roughly four fifths seen once; the top ten hold under 4.5%. This CDR3 contains 13 residues. Germline loops: CDR1 LNHDA, CDR2 SQIVND (reference sequence). Unmatched junction bases numbered 4, after V lost 6 bases and J lost 4 bases.

This receptor was taken from a man aged 45-65 years with acute or convalescent COVID-19. Specimen: peripheral blood. The V call is TRBV19, the J call TRBJ1-2, with TRBD1 matching over 8 bases. CDR3 region: CASSPQGGYGYTF. Written as DNA, the CDR3 is TGTGCCAGTAGCCCACAGGGGGGCTATGGCTACACCTTC.